The sequence of this TCR beta chain was determined in a study of T-cell reconstitution after alpha-beta-depleted transplantation in children. Study outcomes and limitations: Newly made T cells mostly supplied T-cell counts and diversity one year after transplant. As was reported, about two months after transplant, alpha-beta T cells came from several hundred expanded graft clones. There were some patients whose high TCRbeta diversity at day 60 came from surviving recipient T cells and thymic progenitors.

Preparation of the TCRbeta library was carried out with unique molecular identifiers. TCRdb passed the PCR reads through MiXCR, listing each CDR3 protein once. The sample records 540,000 or so distinct CDR3 sequences, under 25% being singletons. There are many counts of this clonotype. Its antigen is unidentified. This clonotype was sampled from a boy less than two years old who had a stem cell transplant for acute myeloid leukemia, so the T cells may come from the graft donor. Sample: PBMCs, mostly from graft donor cells, taken 360 days after TCRalphabeta/CD19-depleted stem cell transplant.

CDR3 sequence (DNA): TGCAGTGGACTAGGGGGCGGGGTCCGAGAGACCCAGTACTTC. This sequence encodes CSGLGGGVRETQYF. V and J are TRBV20-1 and TRBJ2-5; perhaps TRBD1 as D (7 bases). CDR1 DFQATT and CDR2 SNEGSKA come from the germline V gene (reference sequence). The germline V and J ends were trimmed by 7 bases and 4 bases, with 19 bases remaining between them. CDR3 length: 14 residues.